This record looks at one TCR beta chain sequence and its context. Antigen specificity is unknown. The sample is drawn from a study of blood T cells in healthy people across ages. Study overall: About one barcoded beta molecule per two T cells was captured by template switching. Findings and limits, study-wide: Strong correlation linked observed beta diversity and percent naive T cells.

Ranging in age from about 6 to 100, the donors were healthy Caucasian individuals from Russia. Alongside a J-beta primer mix, a sample-barcoded 5' primer served in a second PCR lasting roughly 7 to 12 cycles. TCRdb analysed the 5' RACE reads with MiXCR anew, one entry per CDR3 protein. The table has over a million distinct CDR3 sequences, 42% seen once. Germline values: CDR1 SEHNR, CDR2 FQNEAQ (reference sequence). V lost 5 bases, J lost 5 bases, and 11 bases stayed unmatched. The CDR3 is 17 residues long. The chain employs TRBV7-9 and TRBJ2-5, with 13 bases matching TRBD2. The material sequenced was blood. The sequence came from a young woman in good health. Here the CDR3 reads CASSPLRTSGSLETQYF. The CDR3 coding sequence is TGTGCCAGCAGCCCCCTACGGACTAGCGGGAGTTTGGAGACCCAGTACTTC.